This section outlines one TCR beta chain sequence together with its context. Data came from immunoSEQ multiplex PCR; TCRdb stores just in-frame clones and leaves some out. The sample yields approximately 2,000,000 clones, roughly 93% seen once. This sample was included in a study of shared clonotypes between healthy human individuals. The ends lost 4 bases at V and 5 bases at J; junction bases unmatched: 6. Looked up from germline, CDR1 is SQVTM and CDR2 is ANQGSEA. The CDR3 length is 14 residues. CD45RO-negative, CCR7-positively selected cells formed the naive CD8 fraction, excluding terminally differentiated effector memory CD45RA+ cells.

The sample taken for sequencing was naive CD8+ T cells from PBMCs. V usage is TRBV29-1 and J usage is TRBJ1-1; 11 bases are shared with TRBD1. This TCR was recovered from a man aged 18 to 30 in good health. Some clones in this sample may be carry-over from other donors' samples. The CDR3, as DNA: TGCAGCGTTGGCTGGACAGGGGGCTTGACTGAAGCTTTCTTT. Amino acids: CSVGWTGGLTEAFF. The full variable domain, completed using reference TRBV29-1 and TRBJ1-1, is SAVISQKPSRDICQRGTSLTIQCQVDSQVTMMFWYRQQPGQSLTLIATANQGSEATYESGFVIDKFPISRPNLTFSTLTVSNMSPEDSSIYLCSVGWTGGLTEAFFGQGTRLTVV.